This T cell receptor beta chain was sequenced in a study of response to subunit inactivated influenza vaccine. The study, taken as a whole, reports: Authors suggested each seasonal influenza vaccination recruits few new T cells.

The CDR3 sequence is 18 residues long. V dropped 5 bases and J dropped 1 base, with 23 bases sitting between them. The V gene's germline CDR1 is SNHLY and CDR2 FYNNEI. MiXCR, run by TCRdb on the RT-PCR reads, gives a single entry per CDR3 protein. The table has approximately 170,000 distinct CDR3 sequences, about 12% seen once; the top ten hold approximately 30%. Points on this clonotype: Its antigen is unidentified.

The same specimen was also included in a second study, on T cells expressing NK-cell markers. From that report: Making the TCR beta cDNA relied on 5'RACE template switching with UMIs. Investigators obtained TCR beta repertoires from sorted CD3+CD56+NKG2C+, CD3+CD56+NKG2C- and CD3+CD56-NKG2C+ T cells. Top CD8+ clonotypes included the dominant CD3+CD56+NKG2C+ clonotypes in roughly six donors. A handful of donors likewise had their CD3+CD56-NKG2C+ fraction led by these clonotypes.

V and J are TRBV2 and TRBJ2-5; D perhaps matches TRBD1 (6 bases). The sequencing used CD8+ T cells sorted from PBMCs, collected 11 to 12 days after vaccination. The source is a man aged 50-60 years who received an inactivated influenza vaccine. DNA of the CDR3: TGTGCCAGCAGTTATCCGGGACAAGCCCCTAGATTCCAAGAGACCCAGTACTTC. Amino acids: CASSYPGQAPRFQETQYF.